This record looks at one T cell receptor (beta chain) sequence and its context. The antigen is not known. The CDR3 extends over 16 amino acids. CDR1 LGHNA and CDR2 YSLEER come from the germline V gene. Trimming took off 0 bases at V and 5 bases at J, with 17 bases between the two ends. This sample is part of a study of tumour-infiltrating T cells in Burkitt lymphoma. Study-level findings and limits: Several public clonotypes recurred in numerous Burkitt lymphoma patients.

Clones were read by immunoSEQ multiplex PCR, and TCRdb kept only the in-frame ones, dropping some. The sample includes 300 to 350 clones, 65% to 90% of them seen just once. The chain employs TRBV4-3 and TRBJ2-7; possibly TRBD1 or TRBD2 for D (5 bases each). The sequencing sample was made of tumor tissue. This TCR came from a human donor with Burkitt lymphoma. CDR3 DNA: TGCGCCAGCAGCCAAGACTCCAAGGGTTGGGGGAACGAGCAGTACTTC. It is translated as CASSQDSKGWGNEQYF.